A selection of T cell receptor beta chains follows, all from one sample in a study of CD8+ T cells in alopecia areata. Produced via immunoSEQ multiplex PCR; TCRdb's table is partial and in-frame only. The sample lists 120,000 to 150,000 clones, approximately 85% occurring once. The sequenced sample was CD8+ T cells sorted from blood, obtained at week 4, from a patient treated with tofacitinib. These TCRs come from a human donor with alopecia areata. CDR3s include the opening cysteine and the closing phenylalanine or tryptophan. Fields, in order: J gene, clone size, V gene, D gene, CDR3 DNA, CDR3 protein. A D gene is named only where the DNA matches it firmly. Rows may omit the clone size; those that give it use once, few, many or a size class.

TRBJ2-3 NA TRBV15 NA TGTGCCACCAGCAGACCCTTAACGGCGGATACGCAGTATTTT CATSRPLTADTQYF
TRBJ1-1 NA TRBV2 NA TGTGCCAGCAGCCTCGACAGCAACACTGAAGCTTTCTTT CASSLDSNTEAFF
TRBJ2-7 NA TRBV27 NA TGTGCCAGCAAACAGGGCCACGAGCAGTACTTC CASKQGHEQYF
TRBJ1-2 NA TRBV7-8 NA TGTGCCAGCAGCACAGAGGGGACTCCTAACGGAGCTAACTATGGCTACACCTTC CASSTEGTPNGANYGYTF
TRBJ2-1 NA TRBV7-9 TRBD1 TGTGCCAGCAGCACGGGACAGGGGGCGAATGAGCAGTTCTTC CASSTGQGANEQFF
TRBJ2-3 NA TRBV29-1 NA TGCAGCGTGGATCCCACGGGGTTCAGGCGTTATACGCAGTATTTT CSVDPTGFRRYTQYF
TRBJ2-7 NA TRBV7-9 TRBD2 TGTGCCAGCAGCTCGGGACTAGCGATATACGAGCAGTACTTC CASSSGLAIYEQYF
TRBJ2-7 few TRBV7-9 NA TGTGCCAGCAGCTTAGGTGCAGGGGACGAGCAGTACTTC CASSLGAGDEQYF
TRBJ2-3 NA TRBV9 TRBD2 TGTGCCAGCAGCGCTCGAGAGCTAGCGGGGGGGAGCACAGATACGCAGTATTTT CASSARELAGGSTDTQYF
TRBJ2-5 NA TRBV9 NA TGTGCCAGCGGGCCAGGGACTCTAAGCGAAGAGACCCAGTACTTC CASGPGTLSEETQYF
TRBJ2-2 NA TRBV4-3 NA TGCGCCAGCAGCCAAGATTCGCGGGGGCCCACATCAGGGGAGCTGTTTTTT CASSQDSRGPTSGELFF
TRBJ2-5 NA TRBV5-1 TRBD1 TGCGCCAGCAGCGTCACAGGGGGCGGTGAGACCCAGTACTTC CASSVTGGGETQYF
TRBJ2-7 NA TRBV7-8 TRBD2 TGTGCCAGCAGCCAGGGACTAGCGGGGTCCTACGAGCAGTACTTC CASSQGLAGSYEQYF
TRBJ2-2 NA TRBV11-2 NA TGTGCCAGCAGCTTAGCTGGGGGCGCGGGGGAGCTGTTTTTT CASSLAGGAGELFF
TRBJ2-1 few TRBV19 NA TGTGCCAGTGGGCAGGGCTCCTACAATGAGCAGTTCTTC CASGQGSYNEQFF
TRBJ2-3 NA TRBV5-4 NA TGTGCCAGCAGCTTGGACAGGGAGTTCCTCTATTACAGCACAGATACGCAGTATTTT CASSLDREFLYYSTDTQYF
TRBJ1-1 once TRBV19 NA TGTGCCAGTAGAACAGCTAACACTGAAGCTTTCTTT CASRTANTEAFF